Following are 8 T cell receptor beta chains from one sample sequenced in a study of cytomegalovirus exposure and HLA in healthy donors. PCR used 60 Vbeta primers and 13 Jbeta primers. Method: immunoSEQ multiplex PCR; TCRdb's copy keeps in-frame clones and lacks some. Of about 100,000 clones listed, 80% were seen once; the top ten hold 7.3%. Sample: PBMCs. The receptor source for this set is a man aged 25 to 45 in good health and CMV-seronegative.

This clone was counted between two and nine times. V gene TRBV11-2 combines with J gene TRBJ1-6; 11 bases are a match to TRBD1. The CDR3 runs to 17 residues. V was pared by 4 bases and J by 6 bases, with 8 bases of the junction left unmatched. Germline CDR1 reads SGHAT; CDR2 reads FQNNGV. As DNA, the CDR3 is TGTGCCAGCAGCTCCGGGACAGGGGGAAGGGGTAATTCACCCCTCCACTTT. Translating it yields CASSSGTGGRGNSPLHF.

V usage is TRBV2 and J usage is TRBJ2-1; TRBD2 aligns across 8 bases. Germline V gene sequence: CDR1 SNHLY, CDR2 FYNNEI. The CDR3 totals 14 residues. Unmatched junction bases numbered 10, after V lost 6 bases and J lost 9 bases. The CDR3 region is CASREGLGFGEQFF. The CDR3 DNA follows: TGTGCCAGCAGAGAGGGACTAGGGTTCGGTGAGCAGTTCTTC.

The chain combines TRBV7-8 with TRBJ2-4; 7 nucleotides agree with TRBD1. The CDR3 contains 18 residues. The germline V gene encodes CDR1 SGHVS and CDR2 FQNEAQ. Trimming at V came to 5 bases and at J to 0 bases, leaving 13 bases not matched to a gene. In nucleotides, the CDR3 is TGTGCCAGCAGCCCAGCAGGACAGGCTGTACTAGCCAAAAACATTCAGTACTTC. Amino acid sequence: CASSPAGQAVLAKNIQYF.

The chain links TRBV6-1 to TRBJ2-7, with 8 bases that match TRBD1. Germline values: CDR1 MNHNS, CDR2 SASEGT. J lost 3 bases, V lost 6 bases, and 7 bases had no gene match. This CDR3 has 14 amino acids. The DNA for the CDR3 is TGTGCCAGCAGATACAGGGGGTCCGGCTACGAGCAGTACTTC. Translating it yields CASRYRGSGYEQYF.

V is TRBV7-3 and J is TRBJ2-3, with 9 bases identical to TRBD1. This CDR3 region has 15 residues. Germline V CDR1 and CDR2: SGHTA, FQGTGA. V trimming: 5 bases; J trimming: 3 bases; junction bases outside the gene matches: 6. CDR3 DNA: TGTGCCAGCAGCACACAGGGGGCCGGGACAGATACGCAGTATTTT. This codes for CASSTQGAGTDTQYF. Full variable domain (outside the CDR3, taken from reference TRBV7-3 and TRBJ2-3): GAGVSQTPSNKVTEKGKYVELRCDPISGHTALYWYRQSLGQGPEFLIYFQGTGAADDSGLPNDRFFAVRPEGSVSTLKIQRTERGDSAVYLCASSTQGAGTDTQYFGPGTRLTVL.

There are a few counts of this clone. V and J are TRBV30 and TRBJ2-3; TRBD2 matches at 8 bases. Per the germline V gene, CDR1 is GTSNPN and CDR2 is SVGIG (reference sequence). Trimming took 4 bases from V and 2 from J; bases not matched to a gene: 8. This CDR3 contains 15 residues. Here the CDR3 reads CAWKGAGGITDTQYF. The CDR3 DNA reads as TGTGCCTGGAAAGGCGCGGGGGGTATCACAGATACGCAGTATTTT. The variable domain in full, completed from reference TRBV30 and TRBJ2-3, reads SQTIHQWPATLVQPVGSPLSLECTVEGTSNPNLYWYRQAAGRGLQLLFYSVGIGQISSEVPQNLSASRPQDRQFILSSKKLLLSDSGFYLCAWKGAGGITDTQYFGPGTRLTVL.

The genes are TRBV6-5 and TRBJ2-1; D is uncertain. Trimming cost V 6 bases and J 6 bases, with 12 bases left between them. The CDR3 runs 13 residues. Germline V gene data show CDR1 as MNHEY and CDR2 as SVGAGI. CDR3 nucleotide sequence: TGTGCCAGCAGGATGACTGGAATCAATGAGCAGTTCTTC. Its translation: CASRMTGINEQFF.

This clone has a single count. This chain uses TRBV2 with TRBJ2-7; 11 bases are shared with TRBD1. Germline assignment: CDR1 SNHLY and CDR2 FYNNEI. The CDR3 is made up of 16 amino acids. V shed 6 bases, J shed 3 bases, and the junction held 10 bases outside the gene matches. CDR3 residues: CASRFPGQGDLYEQYF. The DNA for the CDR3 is TGTGCCAGCAGATTTCCGGGACAGGGGGACCTCTACGAGCAGTACTTC.